These T cell receptor beta chains were read from a single sample in a study of T-cell memory formation after mild COVID-19. One entry per CDR3 protein results from TCRdb running MiXCR on the 5' RACE reads. The data hold about half a million distinct CDR3 sequences, with around a sixth observed a single time. The sequencing sample was made of PBMCs or a T cell subset sorted from them (not recorded which). Receptors were obtained from an adult woman who had mild COVID-19 (a few samples of this study predate the infection). Cell type and time point are not known. CDR3s include the opening cysteine and the closing phenylalanine or tryptophan. D genes are given only for firm matches. Where a row states a size, it is once, few, many or the class of an expanded clone; other rows omit it.

d_gene	abundance	j_gene	v_gene	CDR3nt	CDR3aa
TRBD2	few	TRBJ2-5	TRBV12-3/TRBV12-4	TGTGCCAGCAGTTGGACTAGCGGGGATTTCCAGGCCCAGTACTTC	CASSWTSGDFQAQYF
-	-	TRBJ2-2	TRBV4-2	TGTGCCAGCAGCCTTGAGGGGGACTTACCCACCGGGGAGCTGTTTTTT	CASSLEGDLPTGELFF
-	-	TRBJ2-2	TRBV29-1	TGCAGCGTTGATTGGGGTGTCGGCACCGGGGAGCTGTTTTTT	CSVDWGVGTGELFF
-	-	TRBJ2-2	TRBV6-2/TRBV6-3	TGTGCCAGCAGTTACATCCAGGGAACCGGGGAGCTGTTTTTT	CASSYIQGTGELFF
-	-	TRBJ1-5	TRBV12-3/TRBV12-4	TGTGCCAGCAGTTTAGCGTGGAGGAATCAGCCCCAGCATTTT	CASSLAWRNQPQHF
TRBD1	few	TRBJ2-1	TRBV7-3	TGTGCCAGCAGCTTAGGGCCGGGACAGGGGTCCTACAATGAGCAGTTCTTC	CASSLGPGQGSYNEQFF
TRBD1	-	TRBJ1-5	TRBV12-3/TRBV12-4	TGTGCCAGCACCGACAGGGGGGTTAGCAATCAGCCCCAGCATTTT	CASTDRGVSNQPQHF
TRBD2	-	TRBJ2-3	TRBV6-6	TGTGCCAGCAGTTTATTAGCGGGGGGGTTCACAGATACGCAGTATTTT	CASSLLAGGFTDTQYF
-	few	TRBJ2-5	TRBV5-1	TGCGCCAGCAGCTTGGACCCCGGGAGCCCCCAGTACTTC	CASSLDPGSPQYF
-	-	TRBJ2-7	TRBV10-3	TGTGCCATCAAAGCGACAGGTAGCTCCTACGAGCAGTACTTC	CAIKATGSSYEQYF
-	many	TRBJ1-1	TRBV5-1	TGCGCCAGCAGCTTGGGGGGTTGGACTGAAGCTTTCTTT	CASSLGGWTEAFF
-	-	TRBJ2-2	TRBV7-2	TGTGCCAGCAGCTTAGAGCCAGCTTCCACCGGGGAGCTGTTTTTT	CASSLEPASTGELFF
-	few	TRBJ2-3	TRBV6-2/TRBV6-3	TGTGCCAGCAGTTACGCGCAGAGCAGAGGTTCGGTTTCTAGCACAGATACGCAGTATTTT	CASSYAQSRGSVSSTDTQYF
-	-	TRBJ2-5	TRBV7-8	TGTGCCAGCAGCTTAGTAACGGGGGGCTACCAAGAGACCCAGTACTTC	CASSLVTGGYQETQYF
TRBD2	-	TRBJ2-1	TRBV7-8	TGTGCCAGCAGCTTAGATAGGACTAGGTCCTACAATGAGCAGTTCTTC	CASSLDRTRSYNEQFF
TRBD2	-	TRBJ2-5	TRBV9	TGTGCCAGCAGCGTATTATGGGGGGGCCAAGAGACCCAGTACTTC	CASSVLWGGQETQYF
-	-	TRBJ2-1	TRBV24-1	TGTGCCACCAGTGATGTTAGCGAGTACAATGAGCAGTTCTTC	CATSDVSEYNEQFF
TRBD1	-	TRBJ2-3	TRBV18	TGTGCCAGCTCACCTAACAGGGGGACTCCCACAGATACGCAGTATTTT	CASSPNRGTPTDTQYF
TRBD1	few	TRBJ1-2	TRBV7-9	TGTGCCAGCAGTCTCCTTACGACAGGGACCGATGGCTACACCTTC	CASSLLTTGTDGYTF
-	-	TRBJ2-3	TRBV7-9	TGTGCCAGCAGCCTCGCCCTGGTTACTACGGGAACGGAAGATACGCAGTATTTT	CASSLALVTTGTEDTQYF
-	-	TRBJ1-1	TRBV11-2	TGTGCCAGCAGCTACCCCGGGTTGGGGGCTATTACTGAAGCTTTCTTT	CASSYPGLGAITEAFF
TRBD1	-	TRBJ1-5	TRBV7-2	TGTGCCAGCAGCTTGGGACAGGGGAGGAGCAATCAGCCCCAGCATTTT	CASSLGQGRSNQPQHF
TRBD1	few	TRBJ1-2	TRBV29-1	TGCAGCGTCCGGACAGGGGCGACCTATGGCTACACCTTC	CSVRTGATYGYTF
-	few	TRBJ1-5	TRBV20-1	TGCAGTGCTAGTGGTAGCAATCAGCCCCAGCATTTT	CSASGSNQPQHF
TRBD1	-	TRBJ1-1	TRBV5-4	TGTGCCAGCAGCACGGCACAGGGGGCGAGGGTGGGGAACACTGAAGCTTTCTTT	CASSTAQGARVGNTEAFF
-	many	TRBJ2-7	TRBV12-3/TRBV12-4	TGTGCCAGCAGTTCGGGGGGCCCATCCTACGAGCAGTACTTC	CASSSGGPSYEQYF
TRBD1	few	TRBJ1-1	TRBV2	TGTGCCAGCAGCGCTCAGGGGGGGAACACTGAAGCTTTCTTT	CASSAQGGNTEAFF
-	-	TRBJ2-7	TRBV12-3/TRBV12-4	TGTGCCAGCAGTTACCCCCCGAACTTCGAGCAGTACTTC	CASSYPPNFEQYF
-	-	TRBJ1-1	TRBV9	TGTGCCAGCAGCGTAGAGGGTGAAACTGAAGCTTTCTTT	CASSVEGETEAFF
TRBD1	-	TRBJ2-1	TRBV7-9	TGTGCCAGCAGCTCGCTGGCCGGGACAGCCGATTTCGATGAGCAGTTCTTC	CASSSLAGTADFDEQFF
-	-	TRBJ2-5	TRBV7-3	TGTGCCAGCAGCACCGGGGACAAATACCAAGAGACCCAGTACTTC	CASSTGDKYQETQYF
-	few	TRBJ1-4	TRBV6-6	TGTGCCAGCTGGGGTAATGAAAAACTGTTTTTT	CASWGNEKLFF
-	few	TRBJ2-1	TRBV16	TGTGCCAGCACCCTAAGGGGGGGAACTGAGCAGTTCTTC	CASTLRGGTEQFF
TRBD2	-	TRBJ2-3	TRBV9	TGTGCCAGCAGCGTGACGACTAGCGGGGGGGGTACCTACACGCAGTATTTT	CASSVTTSGGGTYTQYF
-	-	TRBJ1-5	TRBV6-6	TGTGCCAGCAGTTACTCCCCGGCAGATTATAGCAATCAGCCCCAGCATTTT	CASSYSPADYSNQPQHF
TRBD2	few	TRBJ2-5	TRBV20-1	TGCAGTGCTAGTGGGACTAGCGGAGTCGGGGAGACCCAGTACTTC	CSASGTSGVGETQYF
TRBD1	many	TRBJ2-5	TRBV12-3/TRBV12-4	TGTGCCAGCAGTTTAGAGAAGGGGACAGGGACCCTCGGAGAGACCCAGTACTTC	CASSLEKGTGTLGETQYF
-	-	TRBJ1-1	TRBV5-1	TGCGCCAGCAGCTTGGACAGAAGTCCGAACACTGAAGCTTTCTTT	CASSLDRSPNTEAFF
-	few	TRBJ2-7	TRBV12-3/TRBV12-4	TGTGCCAGCAGCCGGGACCACGCGGGGATTTTCTGCTTC	CASSRDHAGIFCF
TRBD2	few	TRBJ2-1	TRBV7-2	TGTGCCAGCAGCATAGGACTAGCGGGAGGGGACAATGAGCAGTTCTTC	CASSIGLAGGDNEQFF
-	-	TRBJ2-7	TRBV6-5	TGTGCCAGCAGTCGTGGATCCAGGAGCTCCTACGAGCAGTACTTC	CASSRGSRSSYEQYF
TRBD1	-	TRBJ2-7	TRBV2	TGTGCCAGCAGTACCGGGACAGCAAAGCAGTACTTC	CASSTGTAKQYF
-	-	TRBJ1-2	TRBV20-1	TGCAGTGTACTCGGTCAGGACTTCATGAACACCTTC	CSVLGQDFMNTF
TRBD1	few	TRBJ2-5	TRBV3-1	TGTGCCAGCAGCCAAACAGGGGCCCAAGAGACCCAGTACTTC	CASSQTGAQETQYF
-	few	TRBJ2-7	TRBV21-1	TGTGCCAGCCGCCCCAAGAAGTACGAGCAGTACTTC	CASRPKKYEQYF
-	-	TRBJ1-1	TRBV7-9	TGTGCCAGCAGCTTAGGGGGCGGGAAAGTCACTGAAGCTTTCTTT	CASSLGGGKVTEAFF
TRBD2	few	TRBJ2-1	TRBV9	TGTGCCAGCAGCACGCTCCCCAGACGGCGGGAGGGATTCTACAATGAGCAGTTCTTC	CASSTLPRRREGFYNEQFF
-	-	TRBJ1-1	TRBV5-6	TGTGCCAGCGCTCAGGGCGGCTTCGAAGCTTTCTTT	CASAQGGFEAFF
TRBD2	-	TRBJ2-3	TRBV20-1	TGCAGTGCTAGCAACCTAGCGGGGAGCACAGATACGCAGTATTTT	CSASNLAGSTDTQYF
-	-	TRBJ1-1	TRBV7-8	TGTGCCAGCAGCTTCCCCGCCAGGCGGGACCCAATGAACACTGAAGCTTTCTTT	CASSFPARRDPMNTEAFF
TRBD1	few	TRBJ1-1	TRBV7-9	TGTGCCAGCAGCTCTTGGGGCAGGGGGCGGGAAGGGAACACTGAAGCTTTCTTT	CASSSWGRGREGNTEAFF
-	-	TRBJ2-2	TRBV28	TGTGCCATCTCGCTATACATGAACACCGGGGAGCTGTTTTTT	CAISLYMNTGELFF
-	few	TRBJ2-7	TRBV7-9	TGTGCCAGCAGCTACAGGGACCCGTCTACGGGAGAGCAGTACTTC	CASSYRDPSTGEQYF